These 4 T cell receptor beta chains came from one sample sequenced in a study of cytomegalovirus exposure and HLA in healthy donors. PCR involved 60 Vbeta and 13 Jbeta primers. TCRdb keeps only in-frame clones here, not all; method: immunoSEQ multiplex PCR. This sample carries about 160,000 clones, approximately 78% of them seen once, and the ten largest clones take 6.5% to 7.5%. The material sequenced was PBMCs. These receptors came from a woman in her thirties in good health and CMV-seropositive.

J is TRBJ2-7 and V is TRBV5-5; 8 nucleotides agree with TRBD1. The germline CDR1 and CDR2 sequences are SGHKS and YYEKEE (reference sequence). V shed 1 base, J shed 0 bases, and the junction held 12 bases outside the gene matches. The CDR3 runs to 18 residues. DNA for the CDR3: TGTGCCAGCAGCTTGAATTGGGTGAGACAGGGGAGCTCCTACGAGCAGTACTTC. Translation gives CASSLNWVRQGSSYEQYF.

This clone turned up a few times. This rearrangement joins TRBV28 to TRBJ1-1; no definite D call. The CDR3 has 13 amino acids. From germline, CDR1 is MDHEN and CDR2 SYDVKM. Trimming shortened V by 5 bases and J by 3 bases, and 10 bases separated the two germline ends. DNA of the CDR3: TGTGCCAGCAGTCCGGGAACCTACACTGAAGCTTTCTTT. Translating it yields CASSPGTYTEAFF.

A few counts support this clone. The chain has TRBV6-4 and TRBJ1-6, with D unresolved. The germline gives CDR1 MRHNA, CDR2 SNTAGT. Between the trimmed V and J ends, which lost 6 bases and 5 bases, there was a span of 11 bases. The CDR3 runs 14 residues. The CDR3 spells CASSEASDNSPLHF. The CDR3 DNA reads TGTGCCAGCAGCGAGGCATCTGATAATTCACCCCTCCACTTT.

The chain recombines TRBV9 with TRBJ2-1; D is possibly TRBD1 (6 bases). The V and J ends lost 3 bases and 0 bases respectively, with 10 bases between them. The CDR3 is 15 amino acids. CDR1 is SGDLS and CDR2 is YYNGEE in the germline V gene. The CDR3 here is CASSAGQSSYNEQFF. CDR3 sequence (DNA): TGTGCCAGCAGCGCAGGACAGAGCTCCTACAATGAGCAGTTCTTC.